This passage covers 7 T cell receptor beta chains from one sample sequenced in a study of shared clonotypes between healthy human individuals. The naive CD8 population came from CD45RO-negative cells selected for CCR7, without terminally differentiated effector memory CD45RA+ cells. The method was immunoSEQ multiplex PCR; TCRdb's version includes in-frame clones alone and lacks a portion of them. The sample contains 500,000 to 700,000 clones, 90% to 95% of which appear only once. Sample: naive CD8+ T cells sorted from blood. All receptors derive from a woman aged 30 to 39 in good health.

The chain links TRBV15 to TRBJ2-5; 8 bases are shared with TRBD2. The CDR3 extends over 15 amino acids. After removal of 0 bases from V and 1 base from J, the junction contained 1 base not matched to a gene. Per germline, CDR1 LNHNV and CDR2 YYDKDF (reference sequence). The DNA of the CDR3 is TGTGCCACCAGCAGAGAGACTAGCGCCCAAGAGACCCAGTACTTC. Translation: CATSRETSAQETQYF.

V is TRBV5-1 and J is TRBJ2-5; a weak D match, TRBD1 (6 bases). The CDR3 sequence is 16 residues long. Germline loops: CDR1 SGHRS, CDR2 YFSETQ. V was shortened by 5 bases and J by 0 bases, with 17 bases between the two germline ends. In DNA form, the CDR3 reads TGCGCCAGCAGGTACCCCGGGGACAAGTACCAAGAGACCCAGTACTTC. Translated, it gives CASRYPGDKYQETQYF.

This clone was counted once. V is TRBV5-6 and J is TRBJ1-1; D is perhaps TRBD1 (5 bases). Germline loops: CDR1 SGHDT, CDR2 YYEEEE. The V and J ends lost 4 bases and 5 bases respectively, with 9 bases between them. This CDR3 is 12 amino acids long. CDR3 region: CASSQEGTEAFF. In nucleotides, the CDR3 is TGTGCCAGCAGCCAAGAGGGGACTGAAGCTTTCTTT.

This clone has a handful of counts. This sample also contains other DNA sequences that code for the same CDR3. V gene TRBV19 combines with J gene TRBJ2-7; D perhaps matches TRBD2 (6 bases). The CDR3 has 13 amino acids. The V gene lost 5 bases and the J gene lost 2 bases, with 10 bases spanning the gap. Germline CDR1 reads LNHDA; CDR2 reads SQIVND (reference sequence). The CDR3 protein is CASSPGRTYEQYF. The CDR3 DNA is TGTGCCAGTAGTCCCGGGAGAACCTACGAGCAGTACTTC.

In this sample, this clone turned up once. V gene TRBV6-6 combines with J gene TRBJ2-1, with D possibly being TRBD2 (6 bases). The CDR3 loop spans 14 amino acids. Between the trimmed V and J ends, which lost 0 bases and 9 bases, there was a span of 12 bases. Germline V gene sequence: CDR1 MNHNY, CDR2 SVGAGI (reference sequence). The CDR3 sequence: CASSYSTGSSEQFF. CDR3 coding DNA: TGTGCCAGCAGTTACTCGACCGGGAGTAGTGAGCAGTTCTTC.

The chain joins TRBV4-1 to TRBJ2-1; a weak D match, TRBD1 (6 bases). The CDR3 runs 13 residues. V lost 2 bases and J 5 bases, leaving 7 bases between the germline ends. The germline V gene encodes CDR1 MGHRA and CDR2 YSYEKL. The CDR3 bases are TGCGCCAGCAGCCAAAGACAGGACAATGAGCAGTTCTTC. It specifies CASSQRQDNEQFF.

This sequence joins TRBV27 and TRBJ2-2; D ambiguous. There are 13 residues in the CDR3. V lost 3 bases to trimming and J lost 6 bases, with 8 bases between them. Germline assignment: CDR1 MNHEY and CDR2 SMNVEV (reference sequence). CDR3 in DNA: TGTGCCAGCAGTTTTTCCTCCCCCGGGGAGCTGTTTTTT. It translates to CASSFSSPGELFF.